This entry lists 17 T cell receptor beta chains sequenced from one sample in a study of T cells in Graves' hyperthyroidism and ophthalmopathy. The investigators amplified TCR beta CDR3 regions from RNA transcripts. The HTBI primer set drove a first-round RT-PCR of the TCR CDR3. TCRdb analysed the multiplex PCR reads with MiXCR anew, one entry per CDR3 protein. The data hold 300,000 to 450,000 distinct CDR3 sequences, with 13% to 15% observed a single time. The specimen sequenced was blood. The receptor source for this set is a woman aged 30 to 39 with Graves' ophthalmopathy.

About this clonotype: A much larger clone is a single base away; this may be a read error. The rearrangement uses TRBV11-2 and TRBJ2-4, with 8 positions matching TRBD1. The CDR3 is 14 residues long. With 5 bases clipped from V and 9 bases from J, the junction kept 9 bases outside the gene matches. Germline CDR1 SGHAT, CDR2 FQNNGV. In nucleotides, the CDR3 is TGTGCCAGCAGCCCCTCGGACAGGGCTCCCATTCAGTACTTC. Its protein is CASSPSDRAPIQYF.

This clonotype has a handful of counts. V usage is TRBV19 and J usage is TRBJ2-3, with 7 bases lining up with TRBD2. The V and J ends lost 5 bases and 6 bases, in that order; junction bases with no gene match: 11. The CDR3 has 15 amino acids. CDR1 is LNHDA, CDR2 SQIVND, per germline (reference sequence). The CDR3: CASSGGVSHADTQYF. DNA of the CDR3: TGTGCCAGTAGTGGGGGGGTCAGCCACGCGGATACGCAGTATTTT.

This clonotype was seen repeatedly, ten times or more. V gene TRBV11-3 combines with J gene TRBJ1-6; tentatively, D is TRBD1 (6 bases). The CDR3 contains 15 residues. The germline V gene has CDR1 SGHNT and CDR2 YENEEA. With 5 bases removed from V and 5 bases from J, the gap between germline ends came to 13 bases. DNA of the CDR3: TGTGCCAGCAGCCCAGGGGAGGCCAATAATTCACCCCTCCACTTT. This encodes CASSPGEANNSPLHF.

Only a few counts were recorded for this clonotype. The CDR3 protein is CASSQTTGTNSYEQYF. CDR3 DNA sequence: TGTGCCAGCAGCCAAACAACCGGGACTAACTCCTACGAGCAGTACTTC. V gene TRBV4-2 combines with J gene TRBJ2-7; 7 bases match TRBD2. The V gene's germline CDR1 is LGHNA and CDR2 YNFKEQ. V was clipped by 2 bases and J by 0 bases; unmatched bases: 7. This CDR3 spans 16 amino acids.

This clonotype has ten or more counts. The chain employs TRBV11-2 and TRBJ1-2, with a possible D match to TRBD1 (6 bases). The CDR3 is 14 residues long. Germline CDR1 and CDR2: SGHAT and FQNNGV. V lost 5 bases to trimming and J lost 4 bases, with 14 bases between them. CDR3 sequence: CASSPSGVSYGYTF. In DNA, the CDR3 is TGTGCCAGCAGCCCCTCAGGGGTCAGCTATGGCTACACCTTC.

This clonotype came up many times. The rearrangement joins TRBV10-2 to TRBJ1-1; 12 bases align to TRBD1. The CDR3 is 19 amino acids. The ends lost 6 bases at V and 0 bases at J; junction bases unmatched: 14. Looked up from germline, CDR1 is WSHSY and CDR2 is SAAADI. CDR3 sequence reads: CASSPHTGTGGGLNTEAFF. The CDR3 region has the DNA TGCGCCAGCAGCCCACATACAGGGACAGGGGGCGGTCTGAACACTGAAGCTTTCTTT.

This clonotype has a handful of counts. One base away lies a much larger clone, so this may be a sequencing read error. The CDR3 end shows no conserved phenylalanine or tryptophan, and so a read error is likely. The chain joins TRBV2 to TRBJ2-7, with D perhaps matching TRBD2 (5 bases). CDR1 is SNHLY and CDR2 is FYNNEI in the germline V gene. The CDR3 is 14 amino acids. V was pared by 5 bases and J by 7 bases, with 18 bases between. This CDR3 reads CASSSIGFRGEQYL. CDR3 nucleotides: TGTGCCAGCAGTTCGATTGGATTTAGAGGGGAGCAGTACCTC.

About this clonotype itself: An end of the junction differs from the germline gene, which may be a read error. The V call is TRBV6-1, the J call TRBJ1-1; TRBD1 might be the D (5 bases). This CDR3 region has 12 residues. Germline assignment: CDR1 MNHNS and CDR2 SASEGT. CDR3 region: CASSEAGANAFF. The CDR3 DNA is TGTGCCAGCAGCGAAGCCGGGGCTAATGCTTTCTTT.

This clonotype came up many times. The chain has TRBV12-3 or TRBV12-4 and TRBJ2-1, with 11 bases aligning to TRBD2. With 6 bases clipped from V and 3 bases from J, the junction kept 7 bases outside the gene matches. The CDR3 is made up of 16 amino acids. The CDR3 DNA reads TGTGCCAGCAGGCCACTAGCGGGGGAGGACTACAATGAGCAGTTCTTC. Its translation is CASRPLAGEDYNEQFF.

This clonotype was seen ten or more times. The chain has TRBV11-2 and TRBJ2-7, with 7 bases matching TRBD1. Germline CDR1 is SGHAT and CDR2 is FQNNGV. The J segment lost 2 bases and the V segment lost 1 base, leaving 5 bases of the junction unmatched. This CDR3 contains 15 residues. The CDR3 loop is CASSLGWDSPYEQYF. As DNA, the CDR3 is TGTGCCAGCAGCTTAGGTTGGGACAGCCCCTACGAGCAGTACTTC.

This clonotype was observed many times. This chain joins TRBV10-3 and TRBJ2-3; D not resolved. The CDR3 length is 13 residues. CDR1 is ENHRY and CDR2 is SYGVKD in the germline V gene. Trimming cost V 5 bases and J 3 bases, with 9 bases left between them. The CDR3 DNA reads TGTGCCATCAGTAAGGTCTTGACAGATACGCAGTATTTT. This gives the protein CAISKVLTDTQYF.

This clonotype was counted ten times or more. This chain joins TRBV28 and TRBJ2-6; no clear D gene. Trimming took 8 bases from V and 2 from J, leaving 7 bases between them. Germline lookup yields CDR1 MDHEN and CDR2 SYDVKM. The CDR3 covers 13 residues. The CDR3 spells CASGGPGANVLTF. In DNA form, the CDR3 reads TGTGCCAGCGGCGGTCCTGGGGCCAACGTCCTGACTTTC.

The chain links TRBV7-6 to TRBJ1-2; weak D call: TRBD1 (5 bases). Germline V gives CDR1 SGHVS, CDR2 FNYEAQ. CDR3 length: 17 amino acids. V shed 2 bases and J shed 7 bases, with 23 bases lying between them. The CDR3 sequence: CASSLNGAGQLTIGYTF. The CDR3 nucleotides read TGTGCCAGCAGCTTAAACGGCGCAGGGCAGTTGACTATTGGCTACACCTTC.

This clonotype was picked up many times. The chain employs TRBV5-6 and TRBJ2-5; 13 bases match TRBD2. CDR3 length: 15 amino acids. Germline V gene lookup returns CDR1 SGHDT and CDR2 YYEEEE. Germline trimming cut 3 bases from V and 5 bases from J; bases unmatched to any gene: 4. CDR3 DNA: TGTGCCAGCAGCTGGGGACTAGCGGGGCTTGAGACCCAGTACTTC. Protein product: CASSWGLAGLETQYF.

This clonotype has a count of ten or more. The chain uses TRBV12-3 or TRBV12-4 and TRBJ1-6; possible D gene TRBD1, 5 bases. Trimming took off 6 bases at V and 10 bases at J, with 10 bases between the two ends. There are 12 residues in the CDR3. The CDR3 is CASSGGNSPLHF. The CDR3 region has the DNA TGTGCCAGCAGCGGGGGAAACTCACCCCTCCACTTT.

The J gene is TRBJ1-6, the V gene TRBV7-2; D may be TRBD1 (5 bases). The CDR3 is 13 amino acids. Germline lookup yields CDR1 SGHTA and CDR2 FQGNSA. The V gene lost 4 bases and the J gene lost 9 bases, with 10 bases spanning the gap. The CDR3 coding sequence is TGTGCCAGCAGCTGGGGTGGGGGTTCACCCCTCCACTTT. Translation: CASSWGGGSPLHF.

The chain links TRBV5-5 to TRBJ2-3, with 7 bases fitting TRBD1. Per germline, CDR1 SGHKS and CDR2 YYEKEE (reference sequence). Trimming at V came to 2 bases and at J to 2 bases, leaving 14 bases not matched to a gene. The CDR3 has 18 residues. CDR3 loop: CASSFSPPGQTFTDTQYF. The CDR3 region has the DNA TGTGCCAGCAGCTTTTCTCCGCCGGGACAGACTTTCACAGATACGCAGTATTTT.